One sample yielded the 5 T cell receptor beta chains listed below, sequenced in a study of blood T cell repertoires in COVID-19. Sequencing was performed with immunoSEQ multiplex PCR; in TCRdb, only in-frame clones are kept and a portion is missing. The sample has 100,000 to 150,000 clones, approximately 90% seen once. The specimen sequenced was peripheral blood. The source is a man aged 45 to 65 with acute or convalescent COVID-19.

This chain uses TRBV5-1 with TRBJ1-6; D remains ambiguous. The CDR3 consists of 13 residues. CDR1 and CDR2 (germline): SGHRS, YFSETQ. Deletions cut 4 bases from V and 8 bases from J, with 10 bases between. CDR3 in amino acids: CASSPGVDSPLHF. CDR3 sequence (DNA): TGCGCCAGCAGCCCCGGGGTTGATTCACCCCTCCACTTT.

The chain links TRBV24-1 to TRBJ2-6, with no clear D. CDR3 length equals 14 residues. Trimming left V 4 bases short and J 12 bases short, with 15 bases between. Germline assignment: CDR1 KGHDR and CDR2 SFDVKD. The DNA of the CDR3 is TGTGCCACCAGTGAGTCCACCCCCCCGGGCGTCCTGACTTTC. It yields the protein CATSESTPPGVLTF.

The chain links TRBV5-1 to TRBJ1-1, with 9 bases matching TRBD1. CDR3 length: 13 amino acids. V lost 7 bases and J lost 4; bases outside the gene matches: 5. Germline CDR1 SGHRS, CDR2 YFSETQ. CDR3 amino acids: CASGQGIFTEAFF. CDR3 in DNA: TGCGCCAGCGGACAGGGGATTTTCACTGAAGCTTTCTTT.

The chain links TRBV29-1 to TRBJ1-1; weak D call: TRBD1 (5 bases). Deletions cut 8 bases from V and 3 bases from J, with 16 bases between. The CDR3 has 13 amino acids. The germline V gene encodes CDR1 SQVTM and CDR2 ANQGSEA. CDR3 nucleotide sequence: TGCAGCACTAGGACTGGGGGGGACACTGAAGCTTTCTTT. Protein product: CSTRTGGDTEAFF. Full variable domain (rest looked up from reference TRBV29-1 and TRBJ1-1): SAVISQKPSRDICQRGTSLTIQCQVDSQVTMMFWYRQQPGQSLTLIATANQGSEATYESGFVIDKFPISRPNLTFSTLTVSNMSPEDSSIYLCSTRTGGDTEAFFGQGTRLTVV.

This clone was observed a few times. V gene TRBV28 combines with J gene TRBJ1-2, with 7 bases identical to TRBD1. Germline CDR1 and CDR2: MDHEN and SYDVKM. Germline trimming cut 5 bases from V and 4 bases from J; bases unmatched to any gene: 7. The CDR3 extends over 14 amino acids. The CDR3 bases are TGTGCCAGCAGTATAAGACAGGGAATCTATGGCTACACCTTC. Amino acids: CASSIRQGIYGYTF.